The TCR beta chain described here comes from a study of blood T cell repertoires in COVID-19 (dated by TCRdb to the early 2020s). Some background on the complete study: Samples from collaborators originated in the United States, Italy and Spain and spanned both the acute and convalescent phases of COVID-19. Deeply sampled blood TCRbeta repertoires from subjects exposed to, actively infected with, or recovered from COVID-19 were included in the dataset. A de-identified subject ID, COVID-19 status, age in years and sex were almost always included in the sample metadata. Where available, HLA class I and class II types were taken from metadata supplied by the sample provider and were not determined by assay-based typing. The material from the prospective study consisted of cDNA or gDNA derived from T cells, B-cell-depleted T cells, or PBMCs. The repertoires were released in a freely available public database intended as a resource for research on the immune response to SARS-CoV-2. Samples came from the ongoing ImmuneRACE study (first 160 participants) plus 1,254 subjects from 6 global collaborators.

Participants in the prospective study were enrolled through a virtual design, were aged roughly 18 to 90 years, and lived in 20 to 30 United States geographic areas. In the prospective study, participants were assigned to cohorts based on the clinical history participants reported in a screening survey and a study questionnaire. For ImmuneRACE Cohort 3, a participant was defined as recovered based on two consecutive negative NP/OP PCR tests, clearance by a healthcare professional, or resolution of symptoms. In the prospective study, whole blood, serum and a nasopharyngeal or oropharyngeal swab were collected from each participant by mobile phlebotomists. Additional blood draws and questionnaires over a roughly two-month period could optionally be provided by prospective study participants. Before DNA extraction, blood samples from the prospective study were shipped at room temperature or frozen.

This clone appeared a few times. What antigen it recognizes has not been identified. It has no much larger one-base neighbor in the sample; base qualities were not kept. TCRbeta CDR3 regions were amplified from genomic DNA using the immunoSEQ Assay, a bias-controlled multiplex PCR. From the authors' description of their analysis: The number of nucleated cells in each sample was estimated by amplification of reference gene primers within the assay. Sequence reads were collapsed and filtered to measure the absolute abundance of every unique TCRbeta CDR3 rearrangement. For each sample, productive Simpson clonality was calculated as the square root of Simpson's diversity index over productive rearrangements. TCRdb limited this immuneACCESS table to in-frame rearrangements with V and J called. A share of clones is missing; checked studies link under half to unresolved V genes, and the rest is unexplained. From that table come the V and J calls and clone size; the DNA was used to work out D and trimming. The sample data list around 300,000 clones, and approximately 90% of these were observed just once. Around 3% of the sample is taken by the ten largest.

Paper-wide results and their limitations: Clinical and demographic metadata were provided uncurated, with the amount varying by source and participant.

The origin of this receptor is a woman aged 50 to 60 who had recovered from COVID-19. Sequenced input: PBMCs or T cells enriched from blood (not recorded which).

The DNA is as follows: TGTGCCAGCAGCTTGGGGGGGCAGGGCCTGACTGAAGCTTTCTTT. The resulting protein is CASSLGGQGLTEAFF. Recombination joined TRBV5-4 with TRBJ1-1; the best D guess is TRBD1, with 6 bases matching. The CDR3 covers 15 residues, taking in both the cysteine and the phenylalanine. Of the read, only the CDR3 DNA is kept; its 45 bases are in frame from base 1. V gives up 0 bases and J gives up 5 bases, and the segment between their germline ends measures 14 bases. CDR1 and CDR2 are drawn from the germline V gene (reference sequence): SGHNT, YYREEE.